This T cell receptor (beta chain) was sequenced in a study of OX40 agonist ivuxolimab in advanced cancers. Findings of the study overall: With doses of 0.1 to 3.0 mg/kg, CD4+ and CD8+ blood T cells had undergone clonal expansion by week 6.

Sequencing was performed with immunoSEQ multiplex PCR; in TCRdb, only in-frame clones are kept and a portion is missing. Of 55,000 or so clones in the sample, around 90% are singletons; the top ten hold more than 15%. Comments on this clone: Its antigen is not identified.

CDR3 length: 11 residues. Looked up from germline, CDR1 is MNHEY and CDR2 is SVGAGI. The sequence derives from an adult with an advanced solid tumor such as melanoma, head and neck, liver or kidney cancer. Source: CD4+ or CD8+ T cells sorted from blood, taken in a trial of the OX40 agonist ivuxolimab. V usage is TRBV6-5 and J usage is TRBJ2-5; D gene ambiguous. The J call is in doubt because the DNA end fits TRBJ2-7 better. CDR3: CASGISYEQYF. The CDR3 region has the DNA TGTGCCAGCGGCATCTCCTACGAGCAGTACTTC.